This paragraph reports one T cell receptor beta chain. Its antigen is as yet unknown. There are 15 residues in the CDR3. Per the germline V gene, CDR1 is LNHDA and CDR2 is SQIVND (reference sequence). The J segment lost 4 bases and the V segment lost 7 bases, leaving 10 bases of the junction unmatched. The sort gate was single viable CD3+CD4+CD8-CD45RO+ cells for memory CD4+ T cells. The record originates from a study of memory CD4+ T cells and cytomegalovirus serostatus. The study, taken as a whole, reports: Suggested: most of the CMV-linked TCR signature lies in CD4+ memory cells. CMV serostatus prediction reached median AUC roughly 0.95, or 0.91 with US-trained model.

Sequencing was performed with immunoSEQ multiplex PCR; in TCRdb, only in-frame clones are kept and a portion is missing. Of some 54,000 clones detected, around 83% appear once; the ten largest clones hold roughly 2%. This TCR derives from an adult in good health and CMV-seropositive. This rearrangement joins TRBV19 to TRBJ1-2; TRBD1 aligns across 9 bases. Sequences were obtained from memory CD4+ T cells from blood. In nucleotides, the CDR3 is TGTGCCAGTACCCCCGGGGACAGGGTCCTCTATGGCTACACCTTC. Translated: CASTPGDRVLYGYTF.